This TCR beta chain comes out of a study of T-cell memory formation after mild COVID-19 (dated by TCRdb to about 2021). The study in broad terms: Most TCR sequence clusters were specific to one of the two donors. In a couple of donors, T-cell clones that expanded and contracted after mild COVID-19 were tracked by sequencing TCRalpha and TCRbeta repertoires over time. The cohort comprised two young, previously healthy adult volunteers, one female and one male. The research as a whole found: Only a couple of mild cases were covered in the study, and larger cohorts including severe cases with pre-infection samples were considered necessary. Clones that contracted from day 15 to 85 showed balanced CD4/CD8 phenotypes, whereas a second wave of clones that expanded from day 15 to 37 leaned towards CD4+. SARS-CoV-2 specificity of the second-wave clones peaking on day 37 was not confirmed. Some responding clones were detected in pre-infection memory, which suggested that pre-existing cross-reactive memory T cells had joined the SARS-CoV-2 response. Contracting CD4+ clones appeared mostly in the CM and EM memory subsets, whereas CD8+ clones were enriched in EMRA.

Spanning cysteine to phenylalanine, the CDR3 consists of 14 amino acids. Only the CDR3 DNA stays, 42 bases, in frame from base 1. As encoded in the germline V gene (reference sequence), CDR1 is DFQATT while CDR2 is SNEGSKA. V ends up 3 bases short and J 4 bases short, with an unmatched junction base count of 7. Ficoll-Paque density gradient centrifugation was used to isolate PBMCs. The listed sequencing device is Illumina NovaSeq 6000. TCRalpha and TCRbeta cDNA libraries were constructed by 5'RACE with constant-segment primers, with sample barcodes and unique molecular identifiers being introduced. RNA was extracted from every sample with Trizol reagent. Libraries were amplified in two PCR steps, with a second sample barcode and Illumina TruSeq adapters added in the second step. Sequencing of the libraries was done on an Illumina NovaSeq, producing 2 x 150 bp paired-end reads. On the study's bioinformatics: With migec v1.2.7, reads were demultiplexed and then collapsed into UMI-guided consensus sequences. With mixcr v2.1.11, UMI consensuses were aligned to TRA and TRB V and J templates and assembled into clonotypes. A clonotype was counted as expanded or contracted only if both edgeR and NoisET called the change significant, with noise models trained on biological replicates. For edgeR calls, a false discovery rate-adjusted p below 0.01 and a log2 fold-change threshold of 1 were applied. PCA with hierarchical clustering of max-normalized trajectories of the 1000 most abundant clonotypes was used as exploratory dynamics analysis. Each responding clone was given a CD4 or CD8 phenotype based on the CD4+ and CD8+ repertoires, which had been sequenced separately. TCRdb itself trimmed the public reads at Q25 with fastp, ran MiXCR and retained productive beta chains. Rows are unified per CDR3 protein, each entry keeping the most common DNA and genes. The V and J calls follow TCRdb's processing rather than the paper's. This sample lists 300,000 to 400,000 distinct CDR3 sequences; approximately 15% were detected once. Approximately 20% of the sample rests with the top ten.

This clonotype was picked up a small number of times. Its antigen remains undetermined. No base qualities exist here, and no much larger clone lies one base off it. Sequencing was carried out using PBMCs or a T cell subset sorted from them (not recorded which). The rearranged segments are TRBV20-1 and TRBJ2-5, and 8 junctional nucleotides match TRBD1. This receptor was obtained from a man younger than 35 who had mild COVID-19 (a few samples of this study predate the infection). The sample titles of this study are shuffled in the database, so cell type and time point are left out; the donor was told from shared clones. The DNA sequence follows: TGCAGTGCTAGTACGACAGGGGTTGGAGAGACCCAGTACTTC. This encodes CSASTTGVGETQYF.